The 7 T cell receptor beta chains below all came from one sample that was sequenced in a study of graft-versus-host responses after intestinal transplantation. The antigens for these receptors are not known. Measured with immunoSEQ multiplex PCR; TCRdb has only the in-frame clones, and not every one. This sample has over 75,000 clones, with roughly 91% found just once. This specimen was unstimulated CD4+ T cells sorted from spleen or lymph node cells, taken before intestinal transplant. These receptors all stem from a human donor who received an intestinal transplant.

The chain uses TRBV2 and TRBJ1-1, with TRBD1 as a possible D gene (6 bases). V lost 8 bases, J lost 1 base, and 8 bases lay in between. Germline V gene sequence: CDR1 SNHLY, CDR2 FYNNEI. The CDR3 covers 12 residues. The CDR3 protein is CASLRGNTEAFF. CDR3 nucleotide sequence: TGTGCCAGCCTCAGGGGGAACACTGAAGCTTTCTTT.

This clone was observed a few times. V gene TRBV27 combines with J gene TRBJ1-2; D gene uncertain. The germline V and J ends were trimmed by 3 bases and 0 bases, with 5 bases remaining between them. CDR3 length equals 13 residues. Per germline, CDR1 MNHEY and CDR2 SMNVEV (reference sequence). The CDR3 DNA follows: TGTGCCAGCAGTTTTTCATCTAACTATGGCTACACCTTC. Protein: CASSFSSNYGYTF.

This chain joins TRBV4-2 and TRBJ1-2, with TRBD1 identical over 10 bases. The CDR3 is made up of 15 amino acids. Germline V gene lookup returns CDR1 LGHNA and CDR2 YNFKEQ. V was pared by 4 bases and J by 8 bases, with 10 bases of the junction left unmatched. The CDR3, as DNA: TGTGCCAGCAGCCCAGATTTGACAGGGGGCGTGGGCTACACCTTC. Amino acids: CASSPDLTGGVGYTF.

The chain carries TRBV2 and TRBJ2-7; 11 bases are shared with TRBD1. CDR1 and CDR2 (germline): SNHLY, FYNNEI. This CDR3 has 17 residues. Trimming removed 3 bases from V and 3 bases from J; junction bases left unmatched: 10. CDR3 nucleotide sequence: TGTGCCAGCAGTGAGGGAGCGCCGGGACAGGGGGTCTACGAGCAGTACTTC. Translated: CASSEGAPGQGVYEQYF.

The V call is TRBV28, the J call TRBJ1-1, with D tentatively TRBD1 (6 bases). V dropped 2 bases and J dropped 6 bases, with 7 bases sitting between them. The CDR3 runs 12 residues. Germline V gene sequence: CDR1 MDHEN, CDR2 SYDVKM. The CDR3 loop is CASSLGGAEAFF. Written as DNA, the CDR3 is TGTGCCAGCAGTTTAGGGGGCGCTGAAGCTTTCTTT.

The rearrangement joins TRBV2 to TRBJ1-1, with TRBD1 matching over 8 bases. The ends lost 4 bases at V and 3 bases at J; junction bases unmatched: 10. CDR1 is SNHLY and CDR2 is FYNNEI in the germline V gene. This CDR3 has 16 residues. CDR3 DNA: TGTGCCAGCAGTGGGGGCACGACAGGGGAGTACACTGAAGCTTTCTTT. Translating it yields CASSGGTTGEYTEAFF.

This chain uses TRBV6-1 with TRBJ2-5; 8 bases map to TRBD2. The CDR3 sequence is 15 residues long. From germline, CDR1 is MNHNS and CDR2 SASEGT. J gave up 7 bases and V 4 bases, and 11 bases lay outside the gene matches. The CDR3 DNA is TGTGCCAGCAGTGTTGTAGCGGGGCCCCCCGGGACCCAGTACTTC. Translation gives CASSVVAGPPGTQYF.